The 4 T cell receptor beta chains given below trace back to one sample, sequenced in a study of cytomegalovirus exposure and HLA in healthy donors. The PCR had 60 Vbeta and 13 Jbeta primers. The method was immunoSEQ multiplex PCR; TCRdb's version includes in-frame clones alone and lacks a portion of them. The sample lists fewer than 100,000 clones, around 80% occurring once. The sequencing input was PBMCs. Receptors originate from a male donor in good health and CMV-seropositive.

The rearrangement joins TRBV7-9 to TRBJ1-3; maybe TRBD1 (6 bases). CDR1 is SEHNR, CDR2 FQNEAQ, per germline (reference sequence). The length of the CDR3 is 16 residues. V was clipped by 1 base and J by 5 bases, with 15 bases between them. CDR3 coding DNA: TGTGCCAGCAGCTTAGGGGGGGGCGAGAAAAGAAACACCATATATTTT. The encoded protein is CASSLGGGEKRNTIYF.

V gene TRBV5-1 combines with J gene TRBJ1-4; the match to TRBD1 covers 7 bases. V was pared by 0 bases and J by 0 bases, with 2 bases of the junction left unmatched. Germline-derived CDR1 and CDR2 are SGHRS and YFSETQ. This CDR3 has 16 residues. The CDR3 loop is CASSLGGTATNEKLFF. The CDR3 DNA sequence: TGCGCCAGCAGCTTGGGGGGGACAGCAACTAATGAAAAACTGTTTTTT.

V is TRBV7-9 and J is TRBJ2-1, with 7 bases matching TRBD2. Germline V gene lookup returns CDR1 SEHNR and CDR2 FQNEAQ (reference sequence). Trimming at V came to 1 base and at J to 7 bases, leaving 16 bases not matched to a gene. CDR3 length equals 18 residues. The CDR3 DNA is TGTGCCAGCAGCTTAGGTTCGTGGTCGGGGAGGGGATCTAATGAGCAGTTCTTC. Amino acid sequence: CASSLGSWSGRGSNEQFF.

This clone occurred once. The chain joins TRBV18 to TRBJ2-7, with 7 bases identical to TRBD2. The V gene end was trimmed by 3 bases and the J gene end by 2 bases; junction bases not matched to a gene: 4. Germline CDR1 reads KGHSH; CDR2 reads LQKENI. This CDR3 contains 14 residues. CDR3 sequence: CASSPAAGAYEQYF. The CDR3 DNA reads as TGTGCCAGCTCACCGGCGGCGGGGGCCTACGAGCAGTACTTC.